This passage covers 29 T cell receptor beta chains from one sample sequenced in a study of cytomegalovirus exposure and HLA in healthy donors. In the PCR, 60 Vbeta and 13 Jbeta primers were used. Measured with immunoSEQ multiplex PCR; TCRdb has only the in-frame clones, and not every one. The data contain just over 95,000 clones, about 78% of them singletons. Sequencing input: PBMCs. All receptors derive from a woman between 40 and 50 years old in good health and CMV-seropositive.

The chain has TRBV9 and TRBJ2-3, with D unresolved. V dropped 6 bases and J dropped 2 bases, with 16 bases sitting between them. Germline V CDR1 and CDR2: SGDLS, YYNGEE. This CDR3 contains 15 residues. In DNA form, the CDR3 reads TGTGCCAGCACTCAGCGTGGGTCCCACACAGATACGCAGTATTTT. Protein sequence: CASTQRGSHTDTQYF.

The V call is TRBV6-5, the J call TRBJ2-3; 10 nucleotides agree with TRBD1. The CDR3 length is 15 residues. Germline V gene data show CDR1 as MNHEY and CDR2 as SVGAGI. Trimming took 0 bases from V and 7 from J; bases not matched to a gene: 4. CDR3 DNA: TGTGCCAGCAGTTACTCGAAGGGACAGGGGAATACGCAGTATTTT. Encoded protein: CASSYSKGQGNTQYF.

To note about this clone: Different DNA sequences within this sample yield the same CDR3. This chain connects TRBV29-1 to TRBJ2-5, with 9 bases fitting TRBD1. CDR1 and CDR2 from the germline V gene are SQVTM and ANQGSEA. V gave up 5 bases and J gave up 4 bases; unmatched junction bases: 5. The CDR3 is 13 residues long. CDR3 in amino acids: CSVKGQGGETQYF. In DNA form, the CDR3 reads TGCAGCGTTAAGGGACAGGGAGGAGAGACCCAGTACTTC.

The sample holds a few counts of this clone. The DNA of the CDR3 is TGTGCCAGCAGTCGACAGAGCTTAAGCGAAAAACTGTTTTTT. This gives the protein CASSRQSLSEKLFF. V is TRBV2 and J is TRBJ1-4, with D tentatively TRBD1 (5 bases). This CDR3 spans 14 amino acids. Germline V CDR1 and CDR2: SNHLY, FYNNEI. V lost 5 bases and J 8 bases, leaving 15 bases between the germline ends.

In its sample, this clone was seen once. At one end the junction does not follow the germline gene, possibly because of a read error. V and J are TRBV5-6 and TRBJ2-7; 7 bases fit TRBD2. CDR1 is SGHDT and CDR2 is YYEEEE in the germline V gene. This CDR3 comprises 15 residues. For the CDR3, the DNA is TGTGCCAGCAGCTTCTTCGGCGGGAGCTCCTACAAGCAGTACTTC. Translating gives CASSFFGGSSYKQYF.

The chain is built from TRBV5-6 and TRBJ2-2, with TRBD1 identical over 7 bases. This CDR3 region has 15 residues. The V and J ends lost 4 bases and 4 bases, in that order; junction bases with no gene match: 7. Looked up from germline, CDR1 is SGHDT and CDR2 is YYEEEE. CDR3 bases: TGTGCCAGCAGCCTGCTCGACAGGGCCACCGGGGAGCTGTTTTTT. Protein sequence: CASSLLDRATGELFF.

This chain uses TRBV10-3 with TRBJ1-1; D call uncertain. Germline CDR1 ENHRY, CDR2 SYGVKD. V lost 3 bases to trimming and J lost 0 bases, with 8 bases between them. CDR3 length equals 14 residues. The CDR3 loop is CAISDPGMNTEAFF. The DNA for the CDR3 is TGTGCCATCAGTGATCCAGGCATGAACACTGAAGCTTTCTTT.

The chain combines TRBV10-3 with TRBJ2-1, with 11 bases aligning to TRBD1. Germline lookup yields CDR1 ENHRY and CDR2 SYGVKD. The CDR3 extends over 14 amino acids. V shed 9 bases, J shed 9 bases, and the junction held 10 bases outside the gene matches. CDR3 sequence: CAIRPGQGVAEQFF. The CDR3 DNA reads as TGTGCCATTCGACCGGGACAGGGGGTCGCTGAGCAGTTCTTC.

With regard to this clone: The sample has other DNA sequences that encode this CDR3 too. The chain recombines TRBV5-1 with TRBJ1-2; tentatively, D is TRBD1 (5 bases). The germline CDR1 and CDR2 sequences are SGHRS and YFSETQ. V lost 4 bases, J lost 4 bases, and 11 bases lay in between. CDR3 size: 13 residues. The CDR3 region has the DNA TGCGCCAGCAGCCCAGACAGTACCTATGGCTACACCTTC. This gives the protein CASSPDSTYGYTF.

This clone turned up a few times. This chain connects TRBV6-1 to TRBJ2-1; D perhaps matches TRBD2 (7 bases). CDR3 length: 16 amino acids. Trimming stripped 1 base from V and 14 bases from J, with 24 bases between. CDR1 is MNHNS, CDR2 SASEGT, per germline. The CDR3: CASSEEGPGGARFKFF. The CDR3 nucleotides read TGTGCCAGCAGTGAAGAGGGGCCGGGGGGCGCACGCTTTAAGTTCTTC.

The chain has TRBV7-3 and TRBJ2-1; 13 positions agree with TRBD2. With 1 base clipped from V and 7 bases from J, the junction kept 7 bases outside the gene matches. Germline CDR1 reads SGHTA; CDR2 reads FQGTGA. This CDR3 region has 17 residues. The CDR3 loop is CASSLIAGLAGANEQFF. CDR3 coding DNA: TGTGCCAGCAGCTTAATTGCCGGACTAGCGGGGGCAAATGAGCAGTTCTTC.

This sequence joins TRBV5-1 and TRBJ2-1; no clear D. Trimming stripped 0 bases from V and 0 bases from J, with 4 bases between. Germline CDR1 SGHRS, CDR2 YFSETQ. The CDR3 length is 14 residues. The CDR3, as DNA: TGCGCCAGCAGCTTGGCCGGCTCCTACAATGAGCAGTTCTTC. Translation: CASSLAGSYNEQFF.

The CDR3 DNA sequence: TGTGCCAGCAGTGCCCAGGGTTGGGACACCATATATTTT. Protein: CASSAQGWDTIYF. This sequence joins TRBV6-1 and TRBJ1-3, with D possibly being TRBD1 (5 bases). The length of the CDR3 is 13 residues. Trimming took 4 bases from V and 8 from J, leaving 12 bases between them. The germline gives CDR1 MNHNS, CDR2 SASEGT.

The chain has TRBV27 and TRBJ1-1; D is unresolved. Trimming cost V 8 bases and J 6 bases, with 25 bases left between them. The CDR3 totals 16 residues. Germline CDR1 is MNHEY and CDR2 is SMNVEV (reference sequence). For the CDR3, the DNA is TGTGCCAGCTATCTTAGCCCCGCGGGGAGAGTCGCTGAAGCTTTCTTT. Protein sequence: CASYLSPAGRVAEAFF.

The chain couples TRBV19 to TRBJ2-3, with D perhaps matching TRBD1 (6 bases). The CDR3 has 15 residues. Trimming left V 6 bases short and J 0 bases short, with 13 bases between. Germline lookup yields CDR1 LNHDA and CDR2 SQIVND (reference sequence). Written as DNA, the CDR3 is TGTGCCAGTAGACCAGGGGATGCTAGCACAGATACGCAGTATTTT. Translation: CASRPGDASTDTQYF.

A few counts support this clone. V and J are TRBV14 and TRBJ1-4; D is possibly TRBD1 (5 bases). Germline CDR1 and CDR2: SGHDN and FVKESK. Trimming pared 4 bases from V and 8 bases from J, leaving 8 bases between. The CDR3 contains 12 residues. The CDR3 loop reads CASSRTNEKLFF. CDR3 nucleotide sequence: TGTGCCAGCAGCCGGACAAACGAAAAACTGTTTTTT.

This chain uses TRBV5-1 with TRBJ2-3; D is perhaps TRBD2 (5 bases). This CDR3 is 15 amino acids long. V gave up 4 bases and J gave up 2 bases, with 14 bases separating them. From germline, CDR1 is SGHRS and CDR2 YFSETQ. The CDR3: CASSPRIANTDTQYF. CDR3 DNA sequence: TGCGCCAGCAGCCCACGGATAGCGAACACAGATACGCAGTATTTT.

This chain joins TRBV7-9 and TRBJ2-1; 7 bases map to TRBD2. Germline loops: CDR1 SEHNR, CDR2 FQNEAQ (reference sequence). This CDR3 is built from 18 residues. V lost 2 bases to trimming and J lost 0 bases; unmatched junction nucleotides: 10. The CDR3 sequence is CASSLRAGVPLSYNEQFF. The CDR3 DNA is TGTGCCAGCAGCTTAAGGGCGGGAGTCCCTCTCTCCTACAATGAGCAGTTCTTC.

This chain links TRBV30 with TRBJ2-7; 7 bases fit TRBD1. V trimming: 3 bases; J trimming: 6 bases; junction bases outside the gene matches: 5. This CDR3 is built from 12 residues. Germline V gene data show CDR1 as GTSNPN and CDR2 as SVGIG (reference sequence). CDR3 region: CAWRSKGAEQYF. CDR3 DNA sequence: TGTGCCTGGAGGTCAAAGGGGGCCGAGCAGTACTTC.

V gene TRBV18 combines with J gene TRBJ1-2; unclear D gene. The V end was cut by 3 bases, the J end by 3 bases, with 8 bases between. The CDR3 extends over 13 amino acids. The germline V gene encodes CDR1 KGHSH and CDR2 LQKENI. The CDR3 sequence is CASSPDTDYGYTF. The CDR3, as DNA: TGTGCCAGCTCACCCGACACGGACTATGGCTACACCTTC.

J is TRBJ2-3 and V is TRBV5-6; the match to TRBD1 covers 8 bases. This CDR3 region has 15 residues. After removal of 4 bases from V and 4 bases from J, the junction contained 8 bases not matched to a gene. Germline-derived CDR1 and CDR2 are SGHDT and YYEEEE. In DNA form, the CDR3 reads TGTGCCAGCAGCCAAGACAGGGGCGCAGCAGATACGCAGTATTTT. The encoded protein is CASSQDRGAADTQYF.

The gene calls are TRBV5-4 and TRBJ2-5, with D unclear. Germline V gene data show CDR1 as SGHNT and CDR2 as YYREEE (reference sequence). Trimming cost V 0 bases and J 5 bases, with 14 bases left between them. The CDR3 is made up of 15 amino acids. CDR3 sequence reads: CASSLGAASGETQYF. As DNA, the CDR3 is TGTGCCAGCAGCTTGGGCGCGGCAAGTGGGGAGACCCAGTACTTC.

For this clone: Additional DNA sequences in this sample encode the identical CDR3. The chain is built from TRBV19 and TRBJ1-1; D not resolved. From germline, CDR1 is LNHDA and CDR2 SQIVND (reference sequence). The CDR3 length is 12 residues. Trimming stripped 3 bases from V and 2 bases from J, with 4 bases between. The chain's CDR3 is CASSIGNTEAFF. DNA for the CDR3: TGTGCCAGTAGTATTGGCAACACTGAAGCTTTCTTT. The full variable domain, rest sourced from reference TRBV19 and TRBJ1-1, is DGGITQSPKYLFRKEGQNVTLSCEQNLNHDAMYWYRQDPGQGLRLIYYSQIVNDFQKGDIAEGYSVSREKKESFPLTVTSAQKNPTAFYLCASSIGNTEAFFGQGTRLTVV.

The rearrangement joins TRBV15 to TRBJ2-3, with 12 bases matching TRBD2. V shed 3 bases, J shed 4 bases, and the junction held 11 bases outside the gene matches. In germline, CDR1 is LNHNV, CDR2 YYDKDF (reference sequence). The CDR3 length is 18 residues. This chain's CDR3 is CATSSSSGRGPRADTQYF. The CDR3 DNA follows: TGTGCCACCAGCAGTTCTAGCGGGAGGGGCCCCAGGGCAGATACGCAGTATTTT.

The CDR3: CASSSLGTGGSGNTIYF. Written as DNA, the CDR3 is TGTGCCAGCAGCTCATTGGGGACAGGGGGTTCTGGAAACACCATATATTTT. The chain uses TRBV9 and TRBJ1-3, with 11 bases identical to TRBD1. There are 17 residues in the CDR3. With 4 bases clipped from V and 1 base from J, the junction kept 7 bases outside the gene matches. Looked up from germline, CDR1 is SGDLS and CDR2 is YYNGEE.

The rearrangement uses TRBV6-5 and TRBJ1-5; 9 nucleotides match TRBD1. V lost 5 bases, J lost 9 bases, and 11 bases stayed unmatched. Germline assignment: CDR1 MNHEY and CDR2 SVGAGI. The CDR3 runs to 15 residues. The CDR3 DNA reads as TGTGCCAGCAGTGTCGGCACAGGGGGCGCGGGGCCCCAGCATTTT. This sequence encodes CASSVGTGGAGPQHF.

V and J are TRBV19 and TRBJ2-1; D might be TRBD1 (6 bases). The CDR3 is 14 amino acids. Trimming removed 2 bases at V and 7 bases at J, with 12 bases between. Germline V gene lookup returns CDR1 LNHDA and CDR2 SQIVND (reference sequence). CDR3 nucleotide sequence: TGTGCCAGTAGTATAAAGCAGGGGCCTAATGAGCAGTTCTTC. Protein: CASSIKQGPNEQFF.

The chain employs TRBV15 and TRBJ1-5; D is uncertain. Trimming took off 3 bases at V and 4 bases at J, with 13 bases between the two ends. CDR3 length equals 15 residues. The germline V gene has CDR1 LNHNV and CDR2 YYDKDF (reference sequence). The CDR3 loop is CATSRRDLENQPQHF. DNA of the CDR3: TGTGCCACCAGCAGGCGCGACCTAGAGAATCAGCCCCAGCATTTT.

A single count supports this clone. The V and J genes are TRBV10-3 and TRBJ2-5; the match to TRBD2 covers 13 bases. Germline V gene lookup returns CDR1 ENHRY and CDR2 SYGVKD. CDR3 length: 16 residues. J lost 1 base, V lost 4 bases, and 3 bases had no gene match. For the CDR3, the DNA is TGTGCCATCAGTGTAGGGACTAGCGGGATCCAAGAGACCCAGTACTTC. Encoded protein: CAISVGTSGIQETQYF.